A selection of T cell receptor beta chains follows, all from one sample in a study of T cells in localized non-small cell lung cancer. Repertoires were generated with immunoSEQ multiplex PCR, while TCRdb's copy carries only in-frame clones and drops some. The sample yields 38,000 or so clones, 81% seen once. The sequenced sample was peripheral blood mononuclear cells, obtained before any cancer treatment. The receptors were gathered from a male donor at least 60 years old with stage II lung adenocarcinoma. CDR3s include the opening cysteine and the closing phenylalanine or tryptophan. D genes are given only for firm matches.

J: TRBJ1-5; V: TRBV2; D: -; CDR3: CASSALGGIQPQHF
J: TRBJ2-1; V: TRBV30; D: -; CDR3: CAWSVDARGQQFF
J: TRBJ2-7; V: TRBV28; D: TRBD1; CDR3: CASSLLGQGHYEQYF
J: TRBJ2-3; V: TRBV29-1; D: -; CDR3: CSGWPSTRADTQYF
J: TRBJ2-3; V: TRBV4-3; D: TRBD1; CDR3: CASSQDRGGGTDTQYF
J: TRBJ1-3; V: TRBV4-2; D: -; CDR3: CASSPFSGGGSGNTIYF
J: TRBJ2-1; V: TRBV10-1; D: TRBD2; CDR3: CACSGGTGQGNEQFF
J: TRBJ1-1; V: TRBV10-3; D: -; CDR3: CAISAGTRVFEAFF
J: TRBJ2-1; V: TRBV15; D: TRBD2; CDR3: CATSRRLAGNEQFF
J: TRBJ1-6; V: TRBV18; D: -; CDR3: CASSPRQDNSPLHF
J: TRBJ2-5; V: TRBV2; D: TRBD2; CDR3: CASGDIPLTSGRETQYF
J: TRBJ2-1; V: TRBV7-2; D: -; CDR3: CASSLADEQFF
J: -; V: TRBV30; D: -; CDR3: CAWSGRDEQYF
J: TRBJ2-1; V: TRBV7-8; D: TRBD2; CDR3: CASSLRGTSGSYNEQFF
J: TRBJ2-5; V: TRBV7-8; D: TRBD1; CDR3: CASSQYGQGIQETQYF
J: TRBJ2-5; V: TRBV18; D: TRBD1; CDR3: CASAKGQGVETQYF
J: TRBJ1-5; V: TRBV5-5; D: -; CDR3: CASSPGENLFSNQPQHF
J: TRBJ2-7; V: TRBV4-1; D: -; CDR3: CASSQAGRSYEQYF